These T cell receptor beta chains were read from a single sample in a study of control samples from healthy donors and cancer patients. The method was immunoSEQ multiplex PCR; TCRdb's version includes in-frame clones alone and lacks a portion of them. The table lists about 110,000 clones, roughly 79% of them singletons, with approximately 7% in the top ten. The sample consisted of blood. These TCRs come from a man younger than 35 in good health. CDR3s include the opening cysteine and the closing phenylalanine or tryptophan. Each record gives: V gene, D gene, J gene, clone size, CDR3 protein, CDR3 DNA. A D gene is named only where the DNA matches it firmly. Only part of the rows carry a size: once, few, many, or a class if the clone is expanded.

v_gene: TRBV27; d_gene: TRBD1; j_gene: TRBJ1-4; abundance: .; CDR3aa: CASSLGTGTGNEKLFF; CDR3nt: TGTGCCAGCAGTTTAGGCACCGGGACAGGGAATGAAAAACTGTTTTTT
v_gene: TRBV10-3; d_gene: .; j_gene: TRBJ2-1; abundance: .; CDR3aa: CAISESGLAIPLDEQFF; CDR3nt: TGTGCCATCAGTGAGTCAGGGCTAGCCATCCCCTTGGATGAGCAGTTCTTC
v_gene: TRBV30; d_gene: TRBD1; j_gene: TRBJ1-2; abundance: .; CDR3aa: CAWGTGFNYGYTF; CDR3nt: TGTGCCTGGGGGACAGGGTTTAACTATGGCTACACCTTC
v_gene: TRBV5-1; d_gene: .; j_gene: TRBJ2-6; abundance: .; CDR3aa: CASSLSPTGANVLTF; CDR3nt: TGCGCCAGCAGCTTGTCCCCTACAGGGGCCAACGTCCTGACTTTC
v_gene: TRBV6-2/TRBV6-3; d_gene: .; j_gene: TRBJ1-6; abundance: .; CDR3aa: CASSSGSLTSSYNSPLHF; CDR3nt: TGTGCCAGCAGTAGTGGGTCTTTAACGAGCTCCTATAATTCACCCCTCCACTTT
v_gene: TRBV7-9; d_gene: .; j_gene: TRBJ2-7; abundance: few; CDR3aa: CASSRRGLASYEQYF; CDR3nt: TGTGCCAGCAGCCGACGGGGGCTAGCGAGCTACGAGCAGTACTTC
v_gene: TRBV5-1; d_gene: TRBD2; j_gene: TRBJ2-1; abundance: .; CDR3aa: CATRAGDLRDEQFF; CDR3nt: TGCGCCACACGAGCGGGGGACTTGAGGGATGAGCAGTTCTTC
v_gene: TRBV10-3; d_gene: .; j_gene: TRBJ2-7; abundance: .; CDR3aa: CAISESESGSSSYEQYF; CDR3nt: TGTGCCATCAGTGAGTCCGAGTCGGGTTCCAGCTCCTACGAGCAGTACTTC
v_gene: TRBV15; d_gene: .; j_gene: TRBJ2-2; abundance: .; CDR3aa: CATSSSSYSGLDTGELFF; CDR3nt: TGTGCCACCAGCAGCTCTAGTTATTCGGGTCTAGACACCGGGGAGCTGTTTTTT
v_gene: TRBV9; d_gene: .; j_gene: TRBJ2-1; abundance: .; CDR3aa: CASSAQGLPTYNEQFF; CDR3nt: TGTGCCAGCAGCGCTCAGGGACTCCCCACCTACAATGAGCAGTTCTTC
v_gene: TRBV27; d_gene: .; j_gene: TRBJ1-6; abundance: .; CDR3aa: CASSLSSPGWGADYNSPLHF; CDR3nt: TGTGCCAGCAGTTTATCGTCCCCAGGTTGGGGGGCCGATTATAATTCACCCCTCCACTTT
v_gene: TRBV19; d_gene: .; j_gene: TRBJ2-1; abundance: .; CDR3aa: CASSIQGVADEQFF; CDR3nt: TGTGCCAGTAGTATACAAGGTGTAGCAGATGAGCAGTTCTTC
v_gene: TRBV18; d_gene: TRBD2; j_gene: TRBJ2-7; abundance: .; CDR3aa: CASSPVPLGAGVKGAYEQYF; CDR3nt: TGTGCCAGCTCACCAGTACCTCTAGGAGCGGGGGTCAAAGGGGCCTACGAGCAGTACTTC
v_gene: TRBV7-2; d_gene: .; j_gene: TRBJ2-1; abundance: .; CDR3aa: CASSLSVSRADNEQFF; CDR3nt: TGTGCCAGCAGCTTATCCGTTAGCCGGGCCGACAATGAGCAGTTCTTC
v_gene: TRBV19; d_gene: TRBD1; j_gene: TRBJ1-3; abundance: .; CDR3aa: CASTRDRAGNTIYF; CDR3nt: TGTGCCAGTACTCGGGACAGGGCTGGAAACACCATATATTTT
v_gene: TRBV11-3; d_gene: .; j_gene: TRBJ1-2; abundance: .; CDR3aa: CASSLVGSPNSYGYTF; CDR3nt: TGTGCCAGCAGCCTAGTAGGGTCCCCAAACTCTTATGGCTACACCTTC
v_gene: TRBV6-5; d_gene: .; j_gene: TRBJ2-7; abundance: many; CDR3aa: CASSYGSPYEQYF; CDR3nt: TGTGCCAGCAGTTACGGGTCCCCCTACGAGCAGTACTTC
v_gene: TRBV27; d_gene: .; j_gene: TRBJ2-7; abundance: .; CDR3aa: CASSPRRQVVWKQYF; CDR3nt: TGTGCCAGCAGTCCCCGCCGACAGGTTGTCTGGAAGCAGTACTTC
v_gene: TRBV6-1; d_gene: TRBD1; j_gene: TRBJ2-5; abundance: .; CDR3aa: CASSEGRTGGRTQYF; CDR3nt: TGTGCCAGCAGTGAAGGGAGGACAGGGGGTAGGACCCAGTACTTC
v_gene: TRBV10-3; d_gene: .; j_gene: TRBJ1-1; abundance: .; CDR3aa: CAISESRVWLNTEAFF; CDR3nt: TGTGCCATCAGTGAGTCGCGGGTTTGGCTGAACACTGAAGCTTTCTTT
v_gene: TRBV18; d_gene: TRBD2; j_gene: TRBJ2-7; abundance: .; CDR3aa: CASSPRGLAGDSYEQYF; CDR3nt: TGTGCCAGCTCACCACGGGGACTAGCGGGCGATTCCTACGAGCAGTACTTC
v_gene: TRBV7-2; d_gene: TRBD2; j_gene: TRBJ2-3; abundance: .; CDR3aa: CASSLDVAGGRTDTQYF; CDR3nt: TGTGCCAGCAGCTTAGATGTAGCGGGGGGACGTACAGATACGCAGTATTTT
v_gene: TRBV19; d_gene: .; j_gene: TRBJ1-4; abundance: .; CDR3aa: CASTLRAWANEKLFF; CDR3nt: TGTGCCAGTACGTTAAGGGCATGGGCTAATGAAAAACTGTTTTTT
v_gene: TRBV6-1; d_gene: .; j_gene: TRBJ2-3; abundance: .; CDR3aa: CASSVYDGEPTDTQYF; CDR3nt: TGTGCCAGCAGTGTTTATGACGGGGAACCCACAGATACGCAGTATTTT
v_gene: TRBV30; d_gene: .; j_gene: TRBJ1-1; abundance: .; CDR3aa: CAWGAYGPEAFF; CDR3nt: TGTGCCTGGGGCGCTTATGGGCCTGAAGCTTTCTTT
v_gene: TRBV28; d_gene: TRBD1; j_gene: TRBJ1-2; abundance: .; CDR3aa: CASSLFGTGVGGYTF; CDR3nt: TGTGCCAGCAGTTTGTTTGGTACAGGGGTTGGAGGCTACACCTTC
v_gene: TRBV6-2/TRBV6-3; d_gene: .; j_gene: TRBJ1-1; abundance: .; CDR3aa: CASSYRGNTEAFF; CDR3nt: TGTGCCAGCAGTTACCGGGGGAACACTGAAGCTTTCTTT
v_gene: TRBV11-2; d_gene: .; j_gene: TRBJ2-5; abundance: .; CDR3aa: CASSSGLNKKTQYF; CDR3nt: TGTGCCAGCAGCTCCGGCTTAAATAAGAAGACCCAGTACTTC
v_gene: TRBV27; d_gene: TRBD1; j_gene: TRBJ1-1; abundance: .; CDR3aa: CASSPQGADTEAFF; CDR3nt: TGTGCCAGCAGTCCACAGGGGGCTGACACTGAAGCTTTCTTT
v_gene: TRBV6-5; d_gene: .; j_gene: TRBJ2-3; abundance: .; CDR3aa: CASTRGGTATDTQYF; CDR3nt: TGTGCCAGCACCCGGGGGGGGACAGCCACAGATACGCAGTATTTT
v_gene: TRBV29-1; d_gene: .; j_gene: TRBJ1-2; abundance: .; CDR3aa: CSVRQVFGYTF; CDR3nt: TGCAGCGTTCGACAGGTATTTGGCTACACCTTC